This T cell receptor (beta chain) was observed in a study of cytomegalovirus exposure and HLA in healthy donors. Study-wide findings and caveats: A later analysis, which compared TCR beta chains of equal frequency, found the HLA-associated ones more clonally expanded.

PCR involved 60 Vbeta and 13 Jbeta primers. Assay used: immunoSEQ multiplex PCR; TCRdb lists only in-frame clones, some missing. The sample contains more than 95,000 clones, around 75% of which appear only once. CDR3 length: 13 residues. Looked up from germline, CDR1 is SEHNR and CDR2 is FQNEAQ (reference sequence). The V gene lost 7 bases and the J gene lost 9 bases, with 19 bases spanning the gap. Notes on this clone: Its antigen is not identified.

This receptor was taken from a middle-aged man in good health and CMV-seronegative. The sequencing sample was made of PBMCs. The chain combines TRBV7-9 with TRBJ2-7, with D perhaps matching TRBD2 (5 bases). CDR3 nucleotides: TGTGCCAGCACCAGAACCCTAGCAGCTGGGCAGTACTTC. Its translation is CASTRTLAAGQYF.